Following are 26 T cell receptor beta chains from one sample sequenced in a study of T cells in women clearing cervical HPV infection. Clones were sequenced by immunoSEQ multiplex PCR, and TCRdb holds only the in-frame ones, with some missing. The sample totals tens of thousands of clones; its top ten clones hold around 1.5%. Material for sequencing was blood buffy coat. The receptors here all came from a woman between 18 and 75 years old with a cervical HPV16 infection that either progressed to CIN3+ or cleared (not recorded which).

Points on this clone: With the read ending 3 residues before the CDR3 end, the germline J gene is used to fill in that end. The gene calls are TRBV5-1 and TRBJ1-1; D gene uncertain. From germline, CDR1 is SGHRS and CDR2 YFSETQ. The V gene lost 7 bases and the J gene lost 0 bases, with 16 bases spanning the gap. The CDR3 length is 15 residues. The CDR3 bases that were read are TGCGCCAGCGCCTCCAATGCGGTGATGAACACTGAA. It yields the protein CASASNAVMNTE. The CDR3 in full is CASASNAVMNTEAFF.

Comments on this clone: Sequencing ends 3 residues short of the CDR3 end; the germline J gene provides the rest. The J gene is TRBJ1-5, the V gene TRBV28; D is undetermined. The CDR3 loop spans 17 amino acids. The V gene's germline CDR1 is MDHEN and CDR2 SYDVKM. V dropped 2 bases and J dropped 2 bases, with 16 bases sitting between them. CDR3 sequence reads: CASSLNVGPGGNQPQHF. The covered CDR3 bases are TGTGCCAGCAGTTTAAATGTGGGCCCCGGGGGCAATCAGCCC.

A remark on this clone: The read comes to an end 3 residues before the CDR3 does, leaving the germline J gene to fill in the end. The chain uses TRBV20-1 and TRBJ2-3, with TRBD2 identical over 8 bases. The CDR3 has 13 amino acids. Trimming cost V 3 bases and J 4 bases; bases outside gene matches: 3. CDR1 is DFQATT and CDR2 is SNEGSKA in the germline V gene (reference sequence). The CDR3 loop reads CSARGLVADTQYF. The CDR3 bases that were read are TGCAGTGCTAGGGGACTAGTAGCAGATACG.

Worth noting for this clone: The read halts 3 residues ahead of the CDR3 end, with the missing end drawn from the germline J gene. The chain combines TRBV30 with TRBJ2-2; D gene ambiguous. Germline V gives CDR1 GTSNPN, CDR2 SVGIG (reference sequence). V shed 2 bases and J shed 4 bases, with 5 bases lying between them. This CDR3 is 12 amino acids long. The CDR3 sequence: CAWSPSTGELFF. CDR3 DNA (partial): TGTGCCTGGAGTCCTTCCACCGGGGAG.

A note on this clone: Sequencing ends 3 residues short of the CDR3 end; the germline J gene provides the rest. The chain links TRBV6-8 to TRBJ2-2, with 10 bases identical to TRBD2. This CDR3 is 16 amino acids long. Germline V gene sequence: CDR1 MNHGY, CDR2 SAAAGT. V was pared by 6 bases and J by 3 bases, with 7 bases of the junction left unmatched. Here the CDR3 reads CASSPLAGADTGELFF. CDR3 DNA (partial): TGTGCCAGCAGCCCCCTAGCGGGAGCTGACACCGGGGAG.

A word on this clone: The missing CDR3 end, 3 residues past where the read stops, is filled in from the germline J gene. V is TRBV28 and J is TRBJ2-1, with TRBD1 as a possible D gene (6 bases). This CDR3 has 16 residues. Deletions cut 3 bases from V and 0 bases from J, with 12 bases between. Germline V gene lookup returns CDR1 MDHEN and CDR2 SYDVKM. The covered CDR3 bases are TGTGCCAGCAGTTTCCGGGACACATACTCCTACAATGAG. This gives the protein CASSFRDTYSYNE. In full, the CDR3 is CASSFRDTYSYNEQFF. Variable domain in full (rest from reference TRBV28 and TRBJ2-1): DVKVTQSSRYLVKRTGEKVFLECVQDMDHENMFWYRQDPGLGLRLIYFSYDVKMKEKGDIPEGYSVSREKKERFSLILESASTNQTSMYLCASSFRDTYSYNEQFFGPGTRLTVL.

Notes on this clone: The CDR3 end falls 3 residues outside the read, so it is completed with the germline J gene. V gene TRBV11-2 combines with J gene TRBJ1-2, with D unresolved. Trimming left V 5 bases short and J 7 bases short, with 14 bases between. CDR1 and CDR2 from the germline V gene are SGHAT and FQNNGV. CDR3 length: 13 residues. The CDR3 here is CASSARLASGYTF. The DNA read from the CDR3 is TGTGCCAGCAGCGCACGATTAGCTAGTGGC.

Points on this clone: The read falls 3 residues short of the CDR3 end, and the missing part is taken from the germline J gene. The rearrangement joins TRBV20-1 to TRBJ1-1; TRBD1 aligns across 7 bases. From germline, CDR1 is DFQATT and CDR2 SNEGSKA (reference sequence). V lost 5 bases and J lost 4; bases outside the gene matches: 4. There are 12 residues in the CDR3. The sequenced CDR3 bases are TGCAGTGCTTTCACAGGGGCCACTGAA. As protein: CSAFTGATE. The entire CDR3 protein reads CSAFTGATEAFF.

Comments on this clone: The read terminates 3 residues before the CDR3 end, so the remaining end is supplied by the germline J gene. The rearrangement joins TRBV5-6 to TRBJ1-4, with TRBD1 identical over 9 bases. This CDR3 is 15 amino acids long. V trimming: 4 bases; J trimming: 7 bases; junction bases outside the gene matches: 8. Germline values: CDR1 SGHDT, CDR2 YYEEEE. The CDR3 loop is CASSGNRGRGEKLFF. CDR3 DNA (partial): TGTGCCAGCAGCGGGAACAGGGGGCGAGGTGAAAAA.

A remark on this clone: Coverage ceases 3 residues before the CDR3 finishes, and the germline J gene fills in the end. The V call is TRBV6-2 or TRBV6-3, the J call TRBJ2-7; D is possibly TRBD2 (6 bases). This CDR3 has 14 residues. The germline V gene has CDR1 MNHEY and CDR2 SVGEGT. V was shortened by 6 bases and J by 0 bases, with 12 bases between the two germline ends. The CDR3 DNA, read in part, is TGTGCCAGCAGGGGTAGCGGCGACTCCTACGAG. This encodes CASRGSGDSYE. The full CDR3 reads CASRGSGDSYEQYF.

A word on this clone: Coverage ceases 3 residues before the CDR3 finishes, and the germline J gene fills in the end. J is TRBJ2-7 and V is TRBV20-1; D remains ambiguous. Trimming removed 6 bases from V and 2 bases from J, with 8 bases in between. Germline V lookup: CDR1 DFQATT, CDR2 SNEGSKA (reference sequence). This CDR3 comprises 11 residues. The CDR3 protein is CSAKTTYEQYF. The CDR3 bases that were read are TGCAGTGCCAAGACAACCTACGAG.

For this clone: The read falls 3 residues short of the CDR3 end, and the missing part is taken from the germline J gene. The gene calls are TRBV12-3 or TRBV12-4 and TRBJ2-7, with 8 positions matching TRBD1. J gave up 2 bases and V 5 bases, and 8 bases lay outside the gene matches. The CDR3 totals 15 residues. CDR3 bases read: TGTGCCAGCAGTCCGCTGACAGGGGACCCCTACGAG. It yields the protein CASSPLTGDPYE. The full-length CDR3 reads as CASSPLTGDPYEQYF.

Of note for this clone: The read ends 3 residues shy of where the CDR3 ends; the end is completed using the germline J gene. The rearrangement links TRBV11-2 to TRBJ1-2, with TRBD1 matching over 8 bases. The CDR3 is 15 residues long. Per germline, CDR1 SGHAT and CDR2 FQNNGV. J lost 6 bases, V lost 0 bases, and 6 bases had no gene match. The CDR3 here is CASSLDRGRGHGYTF. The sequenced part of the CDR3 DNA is TGTGCCAGCAGCTTAGATCGAGGCAGGGGGCATGGC.

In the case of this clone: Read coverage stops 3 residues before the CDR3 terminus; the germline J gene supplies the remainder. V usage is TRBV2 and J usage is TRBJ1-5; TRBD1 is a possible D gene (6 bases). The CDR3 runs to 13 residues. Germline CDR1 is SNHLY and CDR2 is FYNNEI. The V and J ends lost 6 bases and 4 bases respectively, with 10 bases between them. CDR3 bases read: TGTGCCAGCAGCGGGACACTTAATCAGCCC. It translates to CASSGTLNQP. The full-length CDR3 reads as CASSGTLNQPQHF.

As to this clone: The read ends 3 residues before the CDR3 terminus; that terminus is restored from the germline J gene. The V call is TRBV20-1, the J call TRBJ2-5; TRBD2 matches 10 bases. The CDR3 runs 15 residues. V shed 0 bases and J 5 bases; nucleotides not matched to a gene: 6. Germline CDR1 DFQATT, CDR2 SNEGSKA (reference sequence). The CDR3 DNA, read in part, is TGCAGTGCTAGAGATGGTTCTAGCGGGAGCGAGACC. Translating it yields CSARDGSSGSET. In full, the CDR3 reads CSARDGSSGSETQYF.

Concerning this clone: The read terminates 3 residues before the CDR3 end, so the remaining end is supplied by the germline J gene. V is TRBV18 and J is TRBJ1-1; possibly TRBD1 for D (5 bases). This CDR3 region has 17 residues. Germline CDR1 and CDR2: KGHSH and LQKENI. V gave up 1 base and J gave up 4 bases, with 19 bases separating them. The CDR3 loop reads CASSPLGGVSRGTEAFF. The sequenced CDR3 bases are TGTGCCAGCTCACCACTCGGGGGGGTAAGTCGCGGCACTGAA.

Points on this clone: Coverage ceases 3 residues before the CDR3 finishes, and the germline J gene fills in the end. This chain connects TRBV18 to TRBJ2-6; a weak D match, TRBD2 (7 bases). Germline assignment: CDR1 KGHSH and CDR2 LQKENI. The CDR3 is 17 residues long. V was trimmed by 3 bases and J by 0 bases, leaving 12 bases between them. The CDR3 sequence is CASSPGGGVSGANVLTF. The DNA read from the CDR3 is TGTGCCAGCTCACCCGGCGGGGGCGTCTCTGGGGCCAACGTC. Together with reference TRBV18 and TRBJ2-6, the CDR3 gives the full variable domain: NAGVMQNPRHLVRRRGQEARLRCSPMKGHSHVYWYRQLPEEGLKFMVYLQKENIIDESGMPKERFSAEFPKEGPSILRIQQVVRGDSAAYFCASSPGGGVSGANVLTFGAGSRLTVL.

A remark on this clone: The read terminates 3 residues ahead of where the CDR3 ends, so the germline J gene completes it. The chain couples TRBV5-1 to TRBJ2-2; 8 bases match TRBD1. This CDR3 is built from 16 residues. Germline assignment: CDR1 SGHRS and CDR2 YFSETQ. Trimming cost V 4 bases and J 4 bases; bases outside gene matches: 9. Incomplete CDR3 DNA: TGCGCCAGCAGCCTCCAGGGGGCATTAGGCACCGGGGAG. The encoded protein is CASSLQGALGTGE. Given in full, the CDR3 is CASSLQGALGTGELFF.

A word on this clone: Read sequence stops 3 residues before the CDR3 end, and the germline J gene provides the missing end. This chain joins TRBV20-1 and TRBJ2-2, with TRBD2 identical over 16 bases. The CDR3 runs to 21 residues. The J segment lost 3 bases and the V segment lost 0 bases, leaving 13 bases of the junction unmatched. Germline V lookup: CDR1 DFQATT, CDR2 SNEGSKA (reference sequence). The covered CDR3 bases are TGCAGTGCTAGAGACCTCCCGGGGGGACTAGCGGGGGGGCGCGACACCGGGGAG. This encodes CSARDLPGGLAGGRDTGE. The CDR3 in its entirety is CSARDLPGGLAGGRDTGELFF.

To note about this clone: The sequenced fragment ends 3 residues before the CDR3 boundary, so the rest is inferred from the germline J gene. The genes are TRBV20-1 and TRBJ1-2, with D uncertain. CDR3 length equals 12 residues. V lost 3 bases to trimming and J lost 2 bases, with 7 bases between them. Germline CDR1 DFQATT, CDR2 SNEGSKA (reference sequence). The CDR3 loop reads CSASRENYGYTF. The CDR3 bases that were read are TGCAGTGCTAGCAGAGAAAACTATGGC.

The CDR3 reads CASSRNSAGTKHEQYF. Incomplete CDR3 DNA: TGTGCCAGCAGCCGGAACTCTGCGGGGACGAAACACGAG. The chain employs TRBV7-6 and TRBJ2-7; D perhaps matches TRBD2 (6 bases). Read sequence stops 3 residues before the CDR3 end, and the germline J gene provides the missing end. Germline CDR1 and CDR2: SGHVS and FNYEAQ. Between the trimmed V and J ends, which lost 5 bases and 5 bases, there was a span of 22 bases. The CDR3 extends over 16 amino acids.

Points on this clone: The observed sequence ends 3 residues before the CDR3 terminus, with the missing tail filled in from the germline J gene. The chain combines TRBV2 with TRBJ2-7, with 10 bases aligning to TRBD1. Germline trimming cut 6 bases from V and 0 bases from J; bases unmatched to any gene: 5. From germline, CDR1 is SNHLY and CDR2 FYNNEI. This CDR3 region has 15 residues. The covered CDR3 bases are TGTGCCAGCAGGACAGGGGGCACCCGCTCCTACGAG. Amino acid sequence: CASRTGGTRSYE. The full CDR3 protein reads CASRTGGTRSYEQYF. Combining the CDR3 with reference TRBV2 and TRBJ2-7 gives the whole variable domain EPEVTQTPSHQVTQMGQEVILRCVPISNHLYFYWYRQILGQKVEFLVSFYNNEISEKSEIFDDQFSVERPDGSNFTLKIRSTKLEDSAMYFCASRTGGTRSYEQYFGPGTRLTVT.

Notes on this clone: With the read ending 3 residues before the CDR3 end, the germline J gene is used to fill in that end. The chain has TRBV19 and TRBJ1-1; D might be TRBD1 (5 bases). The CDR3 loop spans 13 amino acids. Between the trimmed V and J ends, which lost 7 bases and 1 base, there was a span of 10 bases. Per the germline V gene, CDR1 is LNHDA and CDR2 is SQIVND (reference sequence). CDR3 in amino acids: CASKTGGNTEAFF. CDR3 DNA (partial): TGTGCCAGTAAAACAGGCGGGAACACTGAA.

CDR3 DNA, as far as it was read: TGTGCCAGCAGCTTGGACAGGATGCCAGATACG. This codes for CASSLDRMPDT. The complete CDR3 protein is CASSLDRMPDTQYF. This chain uses TRBV11-3 with TRBJ2-3, with 7 bases matching TRBD1. The read is 3 residues too short to cover the CDR3 end, so that end is filled in from the germline J gene. The length of the CDR3 is 14 residues. In germline, CDR1 is SGHNT, CDR2 YENEEA. V dropped 3 bases and J dropped 4; count of bases not matched to a gene: 4.

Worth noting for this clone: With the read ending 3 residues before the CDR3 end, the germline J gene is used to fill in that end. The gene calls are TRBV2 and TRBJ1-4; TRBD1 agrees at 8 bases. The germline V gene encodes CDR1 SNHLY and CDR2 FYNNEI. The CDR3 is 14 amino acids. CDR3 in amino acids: CASRRAGGVFELFF. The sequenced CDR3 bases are TGTGCCAGCAGAAGAGCAGGGGGCGTTTTTGAA. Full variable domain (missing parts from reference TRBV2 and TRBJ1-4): EPEVTQTPSHQVTQMGQEVILRCVPISNHLYFYWYRQILGQKVEFLVSFYNNEISEKSEIFDDQFSVERPDGSNFTLKIRSTKLEDSAMYFCASRRAGGVFELFFGSGTQLSVL.

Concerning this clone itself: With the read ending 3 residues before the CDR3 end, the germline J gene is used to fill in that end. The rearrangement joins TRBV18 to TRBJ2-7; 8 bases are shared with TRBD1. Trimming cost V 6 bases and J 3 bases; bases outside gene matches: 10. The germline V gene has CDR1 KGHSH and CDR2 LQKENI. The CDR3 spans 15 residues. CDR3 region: CASSLGQGVFYEQYF. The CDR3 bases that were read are TGTGCCAGCTCTTTAGGACAGGGCGTTTTCTACGAG. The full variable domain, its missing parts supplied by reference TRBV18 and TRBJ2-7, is NAGVMQNPRHLVRRRGQEARLRCSPMKGHSHVYWYRQLPEEGLKFMVYLQKENIIDESGMPKERFSAEFPKEGPSILRIQQVVRGDSAAYFCASSLGQGVFYEQYFGPGTRLTVT.